These 19 T cell receptor beta chains came from one sample sequenced in a study of beta chain features in type 1 diabetes. Reverse transcription of all isolated RNA meant that expressed TCRB transcripts were sequenced. TCRdb's copy holds only in-frame clones and misses some; the assay was immunoSEQ multiplex PCR. In the table there are 400,000 to 500,000 clones, over 11% of which are singletons. The sample comprised naive CD4+ T cells from blood. These receptors were obtained from a man aged 25-40 years in good health.

The rearrangement links TRBV30 to TRBJ1-5; TRBD1 matches at 7 bases. The CDR3 has 16 residues. V lost 2 bases to trimming and J lost 5 bases; unmatched junction nucleotides: 12. Germline V gives CDR1 GTSNPN, CDR2 SVGIG (reference sequence). The CDR3 DNA reads as TGTGCCTGGAGTCACAGGGGAGTGAATTTTGATCAGCCCCAGCATTTT. Protein product: CAWSHRGVNFDQPQHF.

CDR3: CASSHAQGWYTEAFF. CDR3 nucleotides: TGTGCCAGCAGCCACGCACAGGGATGGTACACTGAAGCTTTCTTT. J is TRBJ1-1 and V is TRBV5-4, with a possible D match to TRBD1 (6 bases). CDR3 length equals 15 residues. Germline-derived CDR1 and CDR2 are SGHNT and YYREEE (reference sequence). Trimming left V 4 bases short and J 3 bases short, with 16 bases between.

This clone was detected a few times. This chain uses TRBV18 with TRBJ2-7; D may be TRBD2 (6 bases). The CDR3 is 13 amino acids. V was cut by 4 bases and J by 6 bases, with 13 bases left in between. Germline CDR1 and CDR2: KGHSH and LQKENI. For the CDR3, the DNA is TGTGCCAGCTCACTCCGGGAGTTAGGCGAGCAGTACGTC. Translating gives CASSLRELGEQYV.

This clone showed up just a few times. The chain combines TRBV6-6 with TRBJ2-5, with 11 bases aligning to TRBD1. Germline lookup yields CDR1 MNHNY and CDR2 SVGAGI (reference sequence). Unmatched junction bases numbered 7, after V lost 5 bases and J lost 2 bases. The CDR3 runs to 16 residues. CDR3 amino acids: CASSGQGAGSQETQYF. Written as DNA, the CDR3 is TGTGCCAGCAGTGGACAGGGGGCGGGTAGTCAAGAGACCCAGTACTTC.

The chain uses TRBV18 and TRBJ2-1; 11 nucleotides line up with TRBD1. V was clipped by 6 bases and J by 2 bases; unmatched bases: 3. The CDR3 contains 15 residues. CDR1 and CDR2 (germline): KGHSH, LQKENI. This chain's CDR3 is CASSLGQGAYNEQFF. In DNA, the CDR3 is TGTGCCAGCTCCCTGGGACAGGGGGCCTACAATGAGCAGTTCTTC.

The chain joins TRBV30 to TRBJ2-3; 12 bases line up with TRBD2. V shed 3 bases, J shed 6 bases, and the junction held 4 bases outside the gene matches. Germline V CDR1 and CDR2: GTSNPN, SVGIG (reference sequence). The CDR3 is made up of 14 amino acids. DNA for the CDR3: TGTGCCTGGAGACTAGCGGGAGGTGGGGATACGCAGTATTTT. Translated, it gives CAWRLAGGGDTQYF.

Regarding this clone: A junction boundary mismatches the germline segment, possibly from a read error. Here the CDR3 DNA reads TGTGCCAGCAGCCTAGCTGATACTAGGCCCGATACGCAGTATTTT. Translating gives CASSLADTRPDTQYF. This chain links TRBV7-2 with TRBJ2-3; a weak D match, TRBD2 (5 bases). The germline V gene encodes CDR1 SGHTA and CDR2 FQGNSA. The CDR3 contains 15 residues.

This clone has a handful of counts. The chain recombines TRBV30 with TRBJ1-4; maybe TRBD1 (5 bases). CDR1 is GTSNPN and CDR2 is SVGIG in the germline V gene (reference sequence). The length of the CDR3 is 14 residues. The V gene lost 2 bases and the J gene lost 1 base, with 8 bases spanning the gap. The CDR3: CAWSPGGTNEKLFF. CDR3 sequence (DNA): TGTGCCTGGAGTCCCGGGGGAACTAATGAAAAACTGTTTTTT. Combining the CDR3 with reference TRBV30 and TRBJ1-4 gives the whole variable domain SQTIHQWPATLVQPVGSPLSLECTVEGTSNPNLYWYRQAAGRGLQLLFYSVGIGQISSEVPQNLSASRPQDRQFILSSKKLLLSDSGFYLCAWSPGGTNEKLFFGSGTQLSVL.

The chain couples TRBV7-2 to TRBJ1-1; D may be TRBD1 (5 bases). CDR3 length: 16 residues. With 1 base removed from V and 3 bases from J, the gap between germline ends came to 15 bases. Germline-derived CDR1 and CDR2 are SGHTA and FQGNSA. The CDR3 reads CASSLEGLRVHTEAFF. The CDR3 nucleotides are TGTGCCAGCAGCTTAGAGGGACTCAGGGTGCACACTGAAGCTTTCTTT.

The gene calls are TRBV19 and TRBJ2-7, with no clear D. Germline V gene lookup returns CDR1 LNHDA and CDR2 SQIVND (reference sequence). V shed 8 bases and J shed 1 base, with 9 bases lying between them. This CDR3 contains 12 residues. The CDR3 region is CASGQWSYEQYF. CDR3 DNA: TGTGCCAGTGGTCAGTGGTCCTACGAGCAGTACTTC. Using reference TRBV19 and TRBJ2-7 for the parts outside the CDR3, the full variable domain is DGGITQSPKYLFRKEGQNVTLSCEQNLNHDAMYWYRQDPGQGLRLIYYSQIVNDFQKGDIAEGYSVSREKKESFPLTVTSAQKNPTAFYLCASGQWSYEQYFGPGTRLTVT.

Only a few counts were recorded for this clone. The chain joins TRBV2 to TRBJ2-1; 12 nucleotides match TRBD2. In germline, CDR1 is SNHLY, CDR2 FYNNEI. The CDR3 consists of 16 residues. V was pared by 4 bases and J by 3 bases, with 4 bases of the junction left unmatched. CDR3: CASSGGTSGFYNEQFF. Written as DNA, the CDR3 is TGTGCCAGCAGTGGAGGGACTAGCGGGTTCTACAATGAGCAGTTCTTC.

The chain links TRBV7-9 to TRBJ1-3; no reliable D call. The CDR3 runs to 12 residues. From germline, CDR1 is SEHNR and CDR2 FQNEAQ (reference sequence). V was pared by 5 bases and J by 10 bases, with 12 bases between. CDR3 loop: CASSPNTETIYF. As DNA, the CDR3 is TGTGCCAGCAGCCCAAACACGGAGACCATATATTTT.

In regard to this clone: The sample has other DNA sequences that encode this CDR3 too. This chain connects TRBV30 to TRBJ2-5; the D is unclear. This CDR3 comprises 12 residues. Germline V gene sequence: CDR1 GTSNPN, CDR2 SVGIG (reference sequence). The germline V and J ends were trimmed by 0 bases and 0 bases, with 2 bases remaining between them. CDR3 protein: CAWSVNQETQYF. The DNA of the CDR3 is TGTGCCTGGAGTGTAAACCAAGAGACCCAGTACTTC.

The chain is built from TRBV7-2 and TRBJ2-5; D is unclear. CDR3 size: 12 residues. The germline gives CDR1 SGHTA, CDR2 FQGNSA. With 5 bases removed from V and 5 bases from J, the gap between germline ends came to 9 bases. The CDR3 region has the DNA TGTGCCAGCAGCCCAAAGGAGGAGACCCAGTACTTC. Protein: CASSPKEETQYF.

This clone turned up a few times. V and J are TRBV4-3 and TRBJ1-2; D is undetermined. The germline V gene has CDR1 LGHNA and CDR2 YSLEER. CDR3 length equals 15 residues. V shed 0 bases and J shed 3 bases, with 11 bases lying between them. In nucleotides, the CDR3 is TGCGCCAGCAGCCAAGATCGTCCGCAGTACTATGGCTACACCTTC. This sequence encodes CASSQDRPQYYGYTF.

This clone has only one observation. V is TRBV30 and J is TRBJ1-3; maybe TRBD1 (5 bases). The germline CDR1 and CDR2 sequences are GTSNPN and SVGIG (reference sequence). Deletions cut 3 bases from V and 4 bases from J, with 7 bases between. This CDR3 has 12 amino acids. DNA of the CDR3: TGTGCCTGGAGGTACAGGGGAAACACCATATATTTT. This gives the protein CAWRYRGNTIYF.

This chain joins TRBV11-2 and TRBJ1-2; D unresolved. The V gene lost 0 bases and the J gene lost 6 bases, with 8 bases spanning the gap. This CDR3 comprises 13 residues. CDR1 and CDR2 (germline): SGHAT, FQNNGV. CDR3 protein: CASSLDRRDGYTF. The CDR3 DNA follows: TGTGCCAGCAGCTTAGATCGTAGAGATGGCTACACCTTC.

The rearrangement joins TRBV27 to TRBJ2-3; 7 positions agree with TRBD1. Looked up from germline, CDR1 is MNHEY and CDR2 is SMNVEV (reference sequence). CDR3 length: 13 amino acids. V lost 5 bases to trimming and J lost 9 bases; unmatched junction nucleotides: 8. The CDR3 DNA follows: TGTGCCAGCAGTCTCACAGGGGCTAAAACGCAGTATTTT. Its protein product is CASSLTGAKTQYF.

This clone was detected a few times. The V gene is TRBV6-1, the J gene TRBJ2-7; the D gene is possibly TRBD2 (7 bases). Germline assignment: CDR1 MNHNS and CDR2 SASEGT. CDR3 length equals 15 residues. The V and J ends lost 5 bases and 3 bases respectively, with 17 bases between them. CDR3 sequence: CASSLGGAQGYEQYF. Written as DNA, the CDR3 is TGTGCCAGCAGTCTTGGGGGGGCGCAGGGCTACGAGCAGTACTTC.